This entry is about one T cell receptor (beta chain). No antigen is known for it. There are no base qualities to consult, and no much larger clone falls within one base. The sample's treatment or condition label is to be understood as: allogeneic hematopoietic cell transplantation with graft depleted of TCRalphabeta T cells and CD19 B cells. Transplant recipients were children who received TCRalphabeta/CD19-depleted allogeneic hematopoietic cell grafts. Preparation of the library involved PCR. TCRdb shows the sequencer as Illumina HiSeq 2500. TCR library preparation used molecular barcoding, with unique molecular identifiers applied to normalize quantification of the TCRbeta repertoire. The public reads were reanalyzed by TCRdb: fastp trimming at Q25, MiXCR alignment, in-frame beta chains only. All rows with the same CDR3 protein become a single entry with the most common DNA and genes. This sample has some 200,000 distinct CDR3 sequences in its table, and approximately 8.4% of those were observed once. The ten largest clones represent about a third of the sample.

This record comes from a study of T-cell reconstitution after alpha-beta-depleted transplantation in children (dated by TCRdb to between 2015 and 2016). Background on the whole study: T-cell immune reconstitution after TCRalphabeta/CD19-depleted allogeneic hematopoietic cell transplantation in children was quantitatively tracked in the study by means of TCR repertoire profiling.

The CDR3 measures 14 amino acids from cysteine to phenylalanine. Left in the record is the CDR3 DNA by itself, 42 bases read in frame from the first base. V sheds 3 bases and J sheds 1 base, leaving 12 bases between their ends. CDR1 is given as SQVTM and CDR2 as ANQGSEA, both from the germline V gene. General findings and caveats noted by the study authors: The apparently early alphabetaT-cell count recovery about two months after transplant was reportedly dependent on only several hundred rapidly expanded clones derived from non-depleted graft cells. The high TCRbeta diversity at day 60 in some patients was ascribed to recipient T cells and intrathymic progenitors that had survived conditioning. Over the following months the frequencies of hyperexpanded clones went down, and after one year T-cell counts and TCRbeta diversity were mostly credited to newly produced T cells.

This specimen was PBMCs, mostly from graft donor cells, taken 360 days after TCRalphabeta/CD19-depleted stem cell transplant. The rearrangement joined TRBV29-1 to TRBJ1-1; a weak D assignment points to TRBD1 (5 bases agree). The sequence derives from a male patient between 2 and 10 years old who had a stem cell transplant for acute myeloid leukemia, so the T cells may come from the graft donor. CDR3 region: CSVETDRGNTEAFF. Read as DNA, the sequence is TGCAGCGTTGAGACAGATCGCGGGAACACTGAAGCTTTCTTT.